Here is one TCR beta chain with its context. The sample comes from a study of cytomegalovirus exposure and HLA in healthy donors. This CDR3 region has 12 residues. Trimming took 5 bases from V and 3 from J, leaving 10 bases between them. Germline lookup yields CDR1 GTSNPN and CDR2 SVGIG (reference sequence). This table comes from immunoSEQ multiplex PCR, and its TCRdb copy is limited to in-frame clones, with some not included. The top ten hold approximately 0.95% of the sample, which has around 300,000 clones, approximately 88% seen once. While the first cohort had 500 to 700 subjects, the donors belonged to the separate validation cohort of roughly 130 subjects.

The chain is built from TRBV30 and TRBJ1-1; no reliable D call. The sequenced material came from PBMCs. The receptor was derived from a woman younger than 30 in good health and CMV-seronegative. CDR3 in amino acids: CAWGLLDTEAFF. The DNA of the CDR3 is TGTGCCTGGGGGCTTTTGGACACTGAAGCTTTCTTT. Together with reference TRBV30 and TRBJ1-1, the CDR3 gives the full variable domain: SQTIHQWPATLVQPVGSPLSLECTVEGTSNPNLYWYRQAAGRGLQLLFYSVGIGQISSEVPQNLSASRPQDRQFILSSKKLLLSDSGFYLCAWGLLDTEAFFGQGTRLTVV.